This T cell receptor (beta chain) stems from a study of CD8 T cells in ankylosing spondylitis. Findings and limits, study-wide: Prior literature has documented some motif variants in synovial fluid and blood from reactive arthritis. Disease-associated clones were CD8+ and fairly uncommon in peripheral blood.

Quantitative barcoded 5'-RACE was used to prepare TCR beta libraries. TCRdb reprocessed the 5' RACE reads with MiXCR, giving one entry per CDR3 protein. The data contain 200,000 to 250,000 distinct CDR3 sequences, about 10% of them seen just once; the ten biggest clones take up under 8%. Concerning this clonotype itself: Its specificity is unknown.

The TCR sequence derives from a male donor with ankylosing spondylitis or in good health (not recorded which). The specimen was blood, either unsorted or a sorted T cell fraction (not recorded which).

The CDR3 DNA follows: TGCAGTGCTAGAGCATTGAGGACTAGCGGGAGGCCGGGGTTCTACGAGCAGTACTTC. Protein: CSARALRTSGRPGFYEQYF. This chain uses TRBV20-1 with TRBJ2-7; 14 nucleotides line up with TRBD2. J lost 3 bases, V lost 1 base, and 14 bases had no gene match. Germline values: CDR1 DFQATT, CDR2 SNEGSKA (reference sequence). This CDR3 has 19 amino acids.